Listed here are 24 T cell receptor beta chains from one sample, sequenced in a study of blood T cell repertoires in COVID-19. Profiling relied on immunoSEQ multiplex PCR, and the TCRdb table lists in-frame clones only, not all of them. The data show some 240,000 clones, over 75% seen once. The specimen sequenced was peripheral blood. The receptor source for this set is a human donor in a cohort sampled during active COVID-19.

The V and J genes are TRBV15 and TRBJ2-3, with TRBD1 matching over 7 bases. The CDR3 loop spans 16 amino acids. Unmatched junction bases numbered 5, after V lost 0 bases and J lost 2 bases. Germline V lookup: CDR1 LNHNV, CDR2 YYDKDF (reference sequence). The CDR3 region is CATSREAGTATDTQYF. DNA for the CDR3: TGTGCCACCAGCAGAGAGGCCGGGACAGCCACAGATACGCAGTATTTT.

The CDR3 region is CASSLRTSGGADEQFF. The CDR3 DNA is TGTGCCAGCAGCTTGAGAACTAGCGGGGGGGCCGATGAGCAGTTCTTC. The chain is built from TRBV9 and TRBJ2-1, with TRBD2 matching over 13 bases. This CDR3 is 16 amino acids long. Trimming removed 4 bases from V and 8 bases from J; junction bases left unmatched: 9. Germline lookup yields CDR1 SGDLS and CDR2 YYNGEE.

V gene TRBV19 combines with J gene TRBJ1-3; the D gene is possibly TRBD1 (5 bases). The ends were cut back, 4 bases at V and 3 bases at J, with 16 bases in the middle. Germline lookup yields CDR1 LNHDA and CDR2 SQIVND (reference sequence). CDR3 length: 16 amino acids. Here the CDR3 reads CASSRQGRAVGNTIYF. The CDR3 DNA reads TGTGCCAGTAGTAGGCAGGGTCGCGCGGTTGGAAACACCATATATTTT.

The chain is built from TRBV24-1 and TRBJ1-2; tentative D call: TRBD1 (5 bases). The CDR3 spans 13 residues. CDR1 is KGHDR, CDR2 SFDVKD, per germline. Between the trimmed V and J ends, which lost 7 bases and 3 bases, there was a span of 11 bases. The CDR3 nucleotides read TGTGCCACCAGAAGAGACAGATACTATGGCTACACCTTC. Its protein is CATRRDRYYGYTF.

The chain joins TRBV6-2 or TRBV6-3 to TRBJ1-5; possible D gene TRBD1, 5 bases. The germline V gene encodes CDR1 MNHEY and CDR2 SVGEGT. Trimming removed 2 bases from V and 2 bases from J, with 19 bases in between. The CDR3 spans 18 residues. The CDR3 sequence: CASSYLRQGQGGNQPQHF. In DNA, the CDR3 is TGTGCCAGCAGTTACCTACGGCAGGGTCAAGGGGGCAATCAGCCCCAGCATTTT.

This clone was counted once. V and J are TRBV2 and TRBJ2-7; 8 bases are shared with TRBD2. The germline V gene has CDR1 SNHLY and CDR2 FYNNEI. CDR3 size: 15 residues. V lost 4 bases, J lost 6 bases, and 11 bases stayed unmatched. The CDR3 DNA follows: TGTGCCAGCAGTGTTGTCGAGGAAACTAGCGGCGAGCAGTACTTC. Its protein is CASSVVEETSGEQYF.

This clone was counted only a few times. The rearrangement uses TRBV7-2 and TRBJ1-1; possibly TRBD1 for D (5 bases). CDR3 length: 16 amino acids. The ends were cut back, 1 base at V and 1 base at J, with 13 bases in the middle. The germline V gene encodes CDR1 SGHTA and CDR2 FQGNSA. DNA of the CDR3: TGTGCCAGCAGCTTAGATCGCAGGGCAGCGAACACTGAAGCTTTCTTT. Translating it yields CASSLDRRAANTEAFF.

The rearrangement uses TRBV5-4 and TRBJ2-1, with D possibly matching TRBD2 (7 bases). The germline V and J ends were trimmed by 2 bases and 9 bases, with 24 bases remaining between them. The V gene's germline CDR1 is SGHNT and CDR2 YYREEE (reference sequence). This CDR3 contains 17 residues. CDR3 nucleotide sequence: TGTGCCAGCAGCTTCCCCCCCGGGGTAGGGGGGGTTGGTGAGCAGTTCTTC. Protein: CASSFPPGVGGVGEQFF. Full variable domain (rest looked up from reference TRBV5-4 and TRBJ2-1): ETGVTQSPTHLIKTRGQQVTLRCSSQSGHNTVSWYQQALGQGPQFIFQYYREEENGRGNFPPRFSGLQFPNYSSELNVNALELDDSALYLCASSFPPGVGGVGEQFFGPGTRLTVL.

Many counts were recorded for this clone. The V call is TRBV5-1, the J call TRBJ2-1; weak D call: TRBD2 (5 bases). Germline V gene sequence: CDR1 SGHRS, CDR2 YFSETQ. Deletions cut 0 bases from V and 7 bases from J, with 8 bases between. The length of the CDR3 is 13 residues. The CDR3 here is CASSLDSGNEQFF. Here the CDR3 DNA reads TGCGCCAGCAGCTTGGATTCGGGGAATGAGCAGTTCTTC.

The V gene is TRBV19, the J gene TRBJ2-3; weak D call: TRBD2 (6 bases). The ends were cut back, 9 bases at V and 1 base at J, with 11 bases in the middle. Germline V gene lookup returns CDR1 LNHDA and CDR2 SQIVND (reference sequence). The CDR3 spans 13 residues. The DNA of the CDR3 is TGTGCCAGCGGGGGAAGGGGCACAGATACGCAGTATTTT. Translating gives CASGGRGTDTQYF.

CDR3 DNA: TGTGCCAGCAGCCGCATCGTAGCGGGGACCGGGGAGCTGTTTTTT. Translation: CASSRIVAGTGELFF. The chain carries TRBV4-2 and TRBJ2-2; TRBD2 matches 8 bases. The CDR3 length is 15 residues. The trim removed 4 bases at V and 5 bases at J, leaving 6 bases unmatched. Germline CDR1 LGHNA, CDR2 YNFKEQ.

The chain employs TRBV28 and TRBJ1-5, with no clear D. V was cut by 2 bases and J by 5 bases, with 7 bases left in between. The CDR3 is made up of 13 amino acids. Germline V gives CDR1 MDHEN, CDR2 SYDVKM. As DNA, the CDR3 is TGTGCCAGCAGTTTACCCGGGGATCAGCCCCAGCATTTT. It is translated as CASSLPGDQPQHF.

The chain recombines TRBV29-1 with TRBJ1-1, with a tentative D call TRBD1 (6 bases). V was trimmed by 6 bases and J by 4 bases, leaving 21 bases between them. This CDR3 is built from 15 residues. Germline V CDR1 and CDR2: SQVTM, ANQGSEA. Here the CDR3 DNA reads TGCAGCGTGAACTTACAGGGCCGAAGCTTCACTGAAGCTTTCTTT. Translating gives CSVNLQGRSFTEAFF. The full variable domain, rest sourced from reference TRBV29-1 and TRBJ1-1, is SAVISQKPSRDICQRGTSLTIQCQVDSQVTMMFWYRQQPGQSLTLIATANQGSEATYESGFVIDKFPISRPNLTFSTLTVSNMSPEDSSIYLCSVNLQGRSFTEAFFGQGTRLTVV.

The chain links TRBV27 to TRBJ1-2; D is unresolved. The V and J ends lost 7 bases and 8 bases respectively, with 17 bases between them. The CDR3 length is 13 residues. Germline loops: CDR1 MNHEY, CDR2 SMNVEV (reference sequence). DNA of the CDR3: TGTGCCAGCACCAACCCCGGCGGCAGCGGCTACACCTTC. As protein: CASTNPGGSGYTF.

The chain recombines TRBV6-5 with TRBJ1-1; D gene unclear. Germline values: CDR1 MNHEY, CDR2 SVGAGI. The germline V and J ends were trimmed by 5 bases and 1 base, with 14 bases remaining between them. The CDR3 spans 15 residues. The CDR3 loop reads CASSPWSGSNTEAFF. The CDR3 region has the DNA TGTGCCAGCAGTCCATGGTCGGGTTCGAACACTGAAGCTTTCTTT.

This CDR3 reads CASSQTGDGGTQYF. The CDR3 DNA reads as TGTGCCAGCAGCCAAACAGGGGATGGCGGGACCCAGTACTTC. This chain joins TRBV3-1 (or the pseudogene TRBV3-2) and TRBJ2-5, with 7 nucleotides matching TRBD1. V trimming: 2 bases; J trimming: 7 bases; junction bases outside the gene matches: 7. The CDR3 totals 14 residues. The germline V gene encodes CDR1 LGHDT and CDR2 YNNKEL (reference sequence).

This chain links TRBV7-8 with TRBJ2-7; perhaps TRBD2 as D (5 bases). The CDR3 length is 13 residues. The germline V and J ends were trimmed by 2 bases and 6 bases, with 11 bases remaining between them. CDR1 is SGHVS, CDR2 FQNEAQ, per germline. The CDR3 nucleotides are TGTGCCAGCAGCTTAAATTCGGACTCCGAGCAGTACTTC. This sequence encodes CASSLNSDSEQYF.

This rearrangement joins TRBV19 to TRBJ1-5; D unresolved. The CDR3 has 15 residues. In germline, CDR1 is LNHDA, CDR2 SQIVND (reference sequence). The ends were cut back, 3 bases at V and 1 base at J, with 10 bases in the middle. The CDR3 reads CASSISVPSNQPQHF. CDR3 in DNA: TGTGCCAGTAGTATCTCTGTTCCGAGCAATCAGCCCCAGCATTTT.

V gene TRBV27 combines with J gene TRBJ1-1; weak D call: TRBD1 (5 bases). CDR1 is MNHEY and CDR2 is SMNVEV in the germline V gene (reference sequence). This CDR3 has 15 residues. Trimming cost V 0 bases and J 0 bases, with 8 bases left between them. This chain's CDR3 is CASSLSSGLNTEAFF. As DNA, the CDR3 is TGTGCCAGCAGTTTATCGTCAGGGCTGAACACTGAAGCTTTCTTT.

V gene TRBV27 combines with J gene TRBJ1-2; 7 positions agree with TRBD1. The germline gives CDR1 MNHEY, CDR2 SMNVEV (reference sequence). Unmatched junction bases numbered 7, after V lost 6 bases and J lost 0 bases. This CDR3 contains 15 residues. This CDR3 is CASSSPGQPNYGYTF. Written as DNA, the CDR3 is TGTGCCAGCAGCTCACCGGGACAGCCTAACTATGGCTACACCTTC.

The sample holds one count of this clone. The rearrangement joins TRBV3-1 (or the pseudogene TRBV3-2) to TRBJ1-1; 7 bases are a match to TRBD1. Germline V gene lookup returns CDR1 LGHDT and CDR2 YNNKEL (reference sequence). The length of the CDR3 is 14 residues. Unmatched junction bases numbered 6, after V lost 4 bases and J lost 4 bases. As DNA, the CDR3 is TGTGCCAGCAGCCCCTCAGGGGGTACCACTGAAGCTTTCTTT. Amino acid sequence: CASSPSGGTTEAFF.

This clone has a single count. The gene calls are TRBV4-3 and TRBJ1-4; TRBD1 matches 10 bases. Germline V lookup: CDR1 LGHNA, CDR2 YSLEER. This CDR3 spans 17 amino acids. V lost 4 bases and J lost 7; bases outside the gene matches: 12. For the CDR3, the DNA is TGCGCCAGCAGCCTTCACTTCCGGGACAGGGGTGGTGAAAAACTGTTTTTT. It is translated as CASSLHFRDRGGEKLFF.

This chain uses TRBV7-9 with TRBJ1-1; tentative D call: TRBD1 (6 bases). V lost 1 base, J lost 0 bases, and 15 bases lay in between. Germline V CDR1 and CDR2: SEHNR, FQNEAQ (reference sequence). This CDR3 is 17 amino acids long. The CDR3 nucleotides are TGTGCCAGCAGCTTAGAGGCAGGGGCGCTCATGAACACTGAAGCTTTCTTT. Its translation: CASSLEAGALMNTEAFF.

This rearrangement joins TRBV7-9 to TRBJ1-2, with 9 bases identical to TRBD1. CDR1 and CDR2 (germline): SEHNR, FQNEAQ (reference sequence). Trimming cost V 5 bases and J 6 bases; bases outside gene matches: 7. This CDR3 contains 14 residues. In DNA form, the CDR3 reads TGTGCCAGCAGCCGCGGACAGGGGAGGGATGGCTACACCTTC. Protein: CASSRGQGRDGYTF.